This T cell receptor beta chain derives from a study of blood T cell repertoires in COVID-19. At the level of the study: COVID-19 samples from acute and convalescent phases originated in the United States, Italy and Spain. T cells, B-cell-depleted T cells, or PBMCs supplied cDNA or gDNA.

This CDR3 has 17 amino acids. Germline CDR1 and CDR2: MGHRA and YSYEKL. V gave up 0 bases and J gave up 0 bases, with 12 bases separating them. In the source study's methods: The authors estimated nucleated cell counts from reference gene primer amplification. Clones were sequenced by immunoSEQ multiplex PCR, and TCRdb holds only the in-frame ones, with some missing. That table supplies the V and J calls and clone size; D and trimming were determined from the DNA. The repertoire holds around 150,000 clones, with roughly 90% as singletons. Patients at the Seattle site were enrolled during active infection and followed longitudinally.

The chain recombines TRBV4-1 with TRBJ1-3, with D perhaps matching TRBD1 (5 bases). Sequences were obtained from peripheral blood. The sequence came from a human donor with COVID-19, enrolled during active disease. The donor label of this sample is uncertain. In DNA form, the CDR3 reads TGCGCCAGCAGCCAAGACGGACACCCTTCCTCTGGAAACACCATATATTTT. Encoded protein: CASSQDGHPSSGNTIYF.